This TCR beta chain is drawn from a study of T cells after yellow fever vaccination. Template switching by 5'RACE produced TCR cDNA, adding a universal primer site and UMIs. From the 5' RACE reads, TCRdb called clonotypes with MiXCR, one entry per CDR3 protein. This table holds a few hundred thousand distinct CDR3 sequences, about 17% found once. General study results and limits: Shared CD4/CD8 clonotypes were a small share, likely from convergent recombination.

A remark on this clonotype: Its antigen is unidentified.

V lost 7 bases and J 4 bases, leaving 25 bases between the germline ends. The CDR3 sequence is 17 residues long. The germline CDR1 and CDR2 sequences are SGHNT and YYREEE (reference sequence). This clonotype was sampled from a man between 18 and 29 years old who received the YFV17D yellow fever vaccine. The V call is TRBV5-4, the J call TRBJ2-3; D not resolved. Source: PBMCs, taken before the yellow fever booster vaccination. The CDR3 coding sequence is TGTGCCAGCCCAGCTTCCCCGGGCCACATCGGGTCAGATACGCAGTATTTT. Translated: CASPASPGHIGSDTQYF. The complete variable domain, with remaining parts taken from reference TRBV5-4 and TRBJ2-3, reads ETGVTQSPTHLIKTRGQQVTLRCSSQSGHNTVSWYQQALGQGPQFIFQYYREEENGRGNFPPRFSGLQFPNYSSELNVNALELDDSALYLCASPASPGHIGSDTQYFGPGTRLTVL.